Below, one T cell receptor beta chain is given with its context. The CDR3 is 14 residues long. The V end lost 2 bases, the J end lost 0 bases, and 8 bases lay between the germline ends. Germline V gene lookup returns CDR1 SGHDT and CDR2 YYEEEE. The assay was immunoSEQ multiplex PCR, and TCRdb's table has in-frame clones only and misses some. The table records tens of thousands of clones, 65% to 90% of them present only once. The source of the sample is a study of blood T cell repertoires in COVID-19. Material for sequencing was peripheral blood. This chain links TRBV5-6 with TRBJ1-2, with D hard to call. This receptor was identified in a human donor in a cohort sampled during active COVID-19. As DNA, the CDR3 is TGTGCCAGCAGCTTAGGAGGAGCTAACTATGGCTACACCTTC. It codes for CASSLGGANYGYTF.